This TCR beta chain was identified during a study of lymphopenia after photon versus proton radiotherapy (dated by TCRdb to the late 2010s). Notes on the research overall: The immunological effects of photon versus proton radiation therapy were compared in patients with gastrointestinal tumors who developed high-grade lymphopenia. A cohort of around 20 patients with gastrointestinal tumors who received either photon or proton therapy and subsequently developed lymphopenia was included. The goal of the study was to characterize the differences between the two radiation modalities in how they affect the immune system. Broad study findings and their caveats: The survival association was assessed only in patients who died, and the authors presented better survival with proton therapy as a possibility rather than a demonstrated result. Proton-treated patients stayed relatively stable during treatment, while photon-treated patients lost naive T cells and TCR diversity and gained effector/memory populations. Among patients across the cohort who died, overall survival time showed an inverse correlation with a larger post-nadir drop in TCR diversity. After the lymphocyte count nadir, repertoires from photon-treated patients showed oligoclonal expansion, particularly of CD8+ Temra cells, and this expansion drove the decline in diversity.

A note on this clone: The antigen it binds to is not known. Base-call qualities are not available, and no considerably larger clone is one nucleotide away.

As encoded in the germline V gene, CDR1 is MDHEN while CDR2 is SYDVKM. Ends trimmed: V by 5 bases, J by 3 bases; bases unmatched to a gene: 8. Including the terminal cysteine and phenylalanine, the CDR3 comprises 16 residues. Only the CDR3 DNA is retained, 48 bases long and in frame from the first base. The method was the immunoSEQ multiplex PCR assay. T cell repertoires were profiled with deep sequencing of rearranged TCR beta loci together with multiparametric flow cytometry. TCRdb retrieved this table from immuneACCESS and kept in-frame rearrangements only. Not all clones are present; in checked studies, unresolved V genes account for under half, and no reason is known for the remainder. The sample contains about 68,000 clones, approximately 91% of them found a single time. The ten most abundant clones make up about 3.1% of the sample.

The sequencing here drew on peripheral blood, taken from a patient treated with photon-based radiotherapy. This chain joins TRBV28 to TRBJ2-3, with TRBD2 identical over 10 junction bases. This TCR was sampled from a woman aged 65 to 85 with pancreatic cancer. The bases are TGTGCCAGCAGTATAGGGACTAGCGTAGTTACAGATACGCAGTATTTT. This gives the protein CASSIGTSVVTDTQYF.